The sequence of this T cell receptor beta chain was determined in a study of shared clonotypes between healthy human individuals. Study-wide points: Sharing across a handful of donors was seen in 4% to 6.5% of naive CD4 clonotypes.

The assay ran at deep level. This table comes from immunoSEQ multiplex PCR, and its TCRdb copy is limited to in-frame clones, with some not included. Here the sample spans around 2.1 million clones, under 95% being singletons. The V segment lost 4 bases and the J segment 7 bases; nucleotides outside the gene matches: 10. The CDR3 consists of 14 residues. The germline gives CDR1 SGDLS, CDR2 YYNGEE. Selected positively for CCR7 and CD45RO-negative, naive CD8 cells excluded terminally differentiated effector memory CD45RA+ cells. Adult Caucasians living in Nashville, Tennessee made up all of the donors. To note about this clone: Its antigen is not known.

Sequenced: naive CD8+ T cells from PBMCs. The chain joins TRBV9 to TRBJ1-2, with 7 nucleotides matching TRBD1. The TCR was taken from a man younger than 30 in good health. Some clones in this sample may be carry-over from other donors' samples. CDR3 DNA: TGTGCCAGCAGCACCCTCGACAGGGTTGGTGGCTACACCTTC. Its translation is CASSTLDRVGGYTF.